This T cell receptor (beta chain) derives from a study of memory CD4+ T cells and cytomegalovirus serostatus. Study in general: Of the healthy Belgian adults, 9 were CMV seropositive and 20 to 25 seronegative. Study results and caveats: Suggested: most of the CMV-linked TCR signature lies in CD4+ memory cells. About 40% of the roughly 160 known CMV-associated TCRbeta sequences appeared in CD4+ memory.

Profiling relied on immunoSEQ multiplex PCR, and the TCRdb table lists in-frame clones only, not all of them. The sample has some 80,000 clones, over 80% seen once; the top ten hold about 0.72%. The sort gate was single viable CD3+CD4+CD8-CD45RO+ cells for memory CD4+ T cells. Donors' CMV status reflects serum IgG against pp150, pp28, p38, p52. Notes on this clone: What it binds is unknown.

The trim removed 2 bases at V and 4 bases at J, leaving 5 bases unmatched. CDR3 length: 14 amino acids. Germline V gene sequence: CDR1 MNHNY, CDR2 SVGAGI (reference sequence). Sequencing used memory CD4+ T cells from blood. This chain joins TRBV6-6 and TRBJ2-7; 7 bases match TRBD1. This sequence originates from an adult in good health and CMV-seronegative. The CDR3 DNA reads TGTGCCAGCAGTTACCTGAGGGGGCGATACGAGCAGTACTTC. It yields the protein CASSYLRGRYEQYF.